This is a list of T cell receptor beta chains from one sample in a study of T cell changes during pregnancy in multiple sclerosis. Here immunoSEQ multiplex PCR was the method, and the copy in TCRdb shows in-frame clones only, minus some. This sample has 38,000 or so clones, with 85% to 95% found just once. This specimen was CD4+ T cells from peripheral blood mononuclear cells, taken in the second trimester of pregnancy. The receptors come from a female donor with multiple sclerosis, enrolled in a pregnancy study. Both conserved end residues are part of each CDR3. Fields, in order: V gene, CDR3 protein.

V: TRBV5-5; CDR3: CASSSGLFLGGGETQYF
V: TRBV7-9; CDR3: CASSLGQGGGTEAFF
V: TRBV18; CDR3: CASSPVAGNRGWNTEQFF
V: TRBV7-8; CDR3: CASSSLAGFNEQFF
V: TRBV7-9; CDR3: CASRQNWTGGRTDTQYF
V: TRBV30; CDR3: CAWSPGGAYEQYF
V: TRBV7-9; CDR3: CASRPNLDRGRYEKLFF
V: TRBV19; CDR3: CASSMSGRGGVNEQFF
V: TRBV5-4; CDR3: CASTLPGQETQYF
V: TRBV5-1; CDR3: CASSLAEVNTGELFF
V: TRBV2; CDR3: CASSPLTLRETQYF
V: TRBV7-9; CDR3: CASSLGQARRNYGYTF
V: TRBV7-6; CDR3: CASSPQEPGINSPLHF
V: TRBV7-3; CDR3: CASSPSGEGYTF